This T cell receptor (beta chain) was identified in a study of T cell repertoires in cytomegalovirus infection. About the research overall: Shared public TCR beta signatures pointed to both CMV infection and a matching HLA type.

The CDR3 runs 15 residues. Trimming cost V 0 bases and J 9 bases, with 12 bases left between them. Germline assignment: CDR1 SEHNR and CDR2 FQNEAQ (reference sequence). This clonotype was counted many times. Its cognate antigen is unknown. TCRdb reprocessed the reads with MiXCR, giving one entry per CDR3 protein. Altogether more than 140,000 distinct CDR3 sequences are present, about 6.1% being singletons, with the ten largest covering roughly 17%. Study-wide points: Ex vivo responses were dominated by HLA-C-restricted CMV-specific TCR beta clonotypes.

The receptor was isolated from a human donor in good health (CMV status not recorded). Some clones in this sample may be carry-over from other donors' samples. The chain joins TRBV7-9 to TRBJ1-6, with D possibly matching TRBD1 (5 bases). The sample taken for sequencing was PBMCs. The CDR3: CASSLAGVLSSPLHF. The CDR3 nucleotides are TGTGCCAGCAGCTTAGCAGGGGTGTTAAGTTCACCCCTCCACTTT.